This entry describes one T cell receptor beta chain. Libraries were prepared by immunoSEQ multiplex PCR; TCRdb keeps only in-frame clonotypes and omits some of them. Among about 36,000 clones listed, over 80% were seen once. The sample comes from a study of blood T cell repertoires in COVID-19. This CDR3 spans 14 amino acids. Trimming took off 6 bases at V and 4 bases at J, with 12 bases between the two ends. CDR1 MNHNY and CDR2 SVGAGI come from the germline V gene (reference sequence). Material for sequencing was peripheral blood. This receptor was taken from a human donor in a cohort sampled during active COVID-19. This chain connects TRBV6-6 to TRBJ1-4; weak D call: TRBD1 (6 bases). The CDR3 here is CASSPPGDNEKLFF. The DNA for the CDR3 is TGTGCCAGCAGCCCCCCAGGGGATAATGAAAAACTGTTTTTT.